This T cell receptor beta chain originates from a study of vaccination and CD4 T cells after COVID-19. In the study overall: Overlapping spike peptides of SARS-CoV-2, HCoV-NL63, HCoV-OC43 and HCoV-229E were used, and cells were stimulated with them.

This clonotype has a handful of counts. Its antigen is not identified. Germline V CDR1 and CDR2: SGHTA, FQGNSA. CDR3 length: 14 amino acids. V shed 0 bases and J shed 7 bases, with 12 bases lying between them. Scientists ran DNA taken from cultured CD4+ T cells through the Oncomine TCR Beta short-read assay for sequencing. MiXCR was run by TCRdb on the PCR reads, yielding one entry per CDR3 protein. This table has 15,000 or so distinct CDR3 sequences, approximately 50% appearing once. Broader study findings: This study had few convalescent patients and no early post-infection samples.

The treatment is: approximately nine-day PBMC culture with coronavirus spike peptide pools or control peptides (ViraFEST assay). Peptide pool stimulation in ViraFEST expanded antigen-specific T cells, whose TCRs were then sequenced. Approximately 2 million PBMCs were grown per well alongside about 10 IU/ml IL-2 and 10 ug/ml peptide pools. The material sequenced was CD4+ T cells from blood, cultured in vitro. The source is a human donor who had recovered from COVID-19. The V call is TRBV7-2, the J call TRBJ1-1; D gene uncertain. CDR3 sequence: CASSLAVGLGEAFF. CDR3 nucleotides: TGTGCCAGCAGCTTAGCCGTAGGGTTGGGTGAAGCTTTCTTT.